Shown below are 28 T cell receptor beta chains from a single sample sequenced in a study of shared clonotypes between healthy human individuals. This table comes from immunoSEQ multiplex PCR, and its TCRdb copy is limited to in-frame clones, with some not included. The profile shows fewer than 3 million clones, roughly 90% of them singletons. Sequenced input: naive CD4+ T cells from PBMCs. Subset described: CD45RA+ positively selected. These receptors were obtained from a young man in good health. Some clones in this sample may be carry-over from other donors' samples.

This chain links TRBV30 with TRBJ2-7; no firm D call. V was trimmed by 1 base and J by 7 bases, leaving 11 bases between them. The V gene's germline CDR1 is GTSNPN and CDR2 SVGIG (reference sequence). This CDR3 has 12 amino acids. CDR3 loop: CAWSGVRREQYF. CDR3 nucleotide sequence: TGTGCCTGGAGTGGGGTGAGGCGGGAGCAGTACTTC.

The chain has TRBV7-8 and TRBJ2-3; TRBD2 matches at 12 bases. The junction had 8 bases not matched to a gene; V was cut back by 1 base and J by 9 bases. There are 16 residues in the CDR3. Germline CDR1 reads SGHVS; CDR2 reads FQNEAQ. The CDR3 DNA follows: TGTGCCAGCAGCTTAGAACTAGCGGGAGGAGAAAGGACGCAGTATTTT. It specifies CASSLELAGGERTQYF.

The chain has TRBV28 and TRBJ1-2; D ambiguous. This CDR3 is 18 amino acids long. Germline V gene sequence: CDR1 MDHEN, CDR2 SYDVKM. V dropped 2 bases and J dropped 4 bases, with 23 bases sitting between them. CDR3 sequence reads: CASSLPLIIRRSAYGYTF. CDR3 DNA: TGTGCCAGCAGTTTACCCTTGATTATTCGGAGGTCTGCCTATGGCTACACCTTC.

CDR3 sequence (DNA): TGCGCCAGCAGCCACCGAACAGCGGGAGGTGAGACCGGGGAGCTGTTTTTT. This encodes CASSHRTAGGETGELFF. This chain links TRBV4-1 with TRBJ2-2; 9 bases agree with TRBD2. The ends lost 3 bases at V and 5 bases at J; junction bases unmatched: 10. The CDR3 is 17 amino acids. CDR1 is MGHRA and CDR2 is YSYEKL in the germline V gene.

This clone was observed once. This chain uses TRBV27 with TRBJ2-3; 7 positions match TRBD2. J lost 1 base, V lost 6 bases, and 4 bases had no gene match. CDR1 is MNHEY and CDR2 is SMNVEV in the germline V gene (reference sequence). CDR3 size: 14 residues. The CDR3 is CASRLAAGTDTQYF. For the CDR3, the DNA is TGTGCCAGCAGGCTAGCGGCAGGCACAGATACGCAGTATTTT.

The rearrangement links TRBV6-6 to TRBJ1-5, with D uncertain. CDR1 is MNHNY and CDR2 is SVGAGI in the germline V gene (reference sequence). With 4 bases removed from V and 10 bases from J, the gap between germline ends came to 14 bases. The CDR3 consists of 13 residues. The CDR3 DNA is TGTGCCAGCAGTTTGGTGGCAGACACTCCCCAGCATTTT. Its translation: CASSLVADTPQHF.

V usage is TRBV28 and J usage is TRBJ2-5; TRBD1 or TRBD2 may be the D gene (5 bases each). Germline assignment: CDR1 MDHEN and CDR2 SYDVKM. The CDR3 has 17 residues. The V and J ends lost 1 base and 5 bases respectively, with 20 bases between them. The CDR3 nucleotides are TGTGCCAGCAGTTTATCGAATCCAGGGAGATCGTGGGAGACCCAGTACTTC. Amino acids: CASSLSNPGRSWETQYF.

This chain connects TRBV5-6 to TRBJ2-1, with 7 positions matching TRBD2. V was clipped by 4 bases and J by 7 bases; unmatched bases: 11. Germline V CDR1 and CDR2: SGHDT, YYEEEE. The length of the CDR3 is 15 residues. The CDR3 nucleotides read TGTGCCAGCAGCCGGGCGGGCGGGAGTAGGAATGAGCAGTTCTTC. Translation gives CASSRAGGSRNEQFF.

This sequence joins TRBV5-1 and TRBJ1-1; the D gene is possibly TRBD1 (5 bases). CDR1 is SGHRS, CDR2 YFSETQ, per germline. The CDR3 runs to 15 residues. V was shortened by 3 bases and J by 1 base, with 13 bases between the two germline ends. The CDR3 spells CASSSLGGGNTEAFF. The CDR3 nucleotides are TGCGCCAGCAGCTCCCTGGGGGGAGGGAACACTGAAGCTTTCTTT.

The chain employs TRBV28 and TRBJ2-7, with 7 positions matching TRBD1. The germline CDR1 and CDR2 sequences are MDHEN and SYDVKM. Trimming at V came to 8 bases and at J to 4 bases, leaving 14 bases not matched to a gene. CDR3 length equals 15 residues. CDR3 sequence reads: CASPPAGTVSYEQYF. CDR3 coding DNA: TGTGCCAGCCCACCCGCCGGGACAGTATCTTACGAGCAGTACTTC.

J is TRBJ1-1 and V is TRBV2; D uncertain. The CDR3 consists of 13 residues. The germline V and J ends were trimmed by 4 bases and 1 base, with 7 bases remaining between them. Germline CDR1 reads SNHLY; CDR2 reads FYNNEI. CDR3 in amino acids: CASSVNRNTEAFF. As DNA, the CDR3 is TGTGCCAGCAGTGTCAACCGGAACACTGAAGCTTTCTTT.

The chain has TRBV5-1 and TRBJ1-1; TRBD1 matches 7 bases. Trimming at V came to 4 bases and at J to 11 bases, leaving 11 bases not matched to a gene. The CDR3 length is 13 residues. CDR1 and CDR2 from the germline V gene are SGHRS and YFSETQ. DNA for the CDR3: TGCGCCAGCAGCGTGTCACAGGGGTTGGCTGCTTTCTTT. Translation: CASSVSQGLAAFF.

The chain has TRBV7-6 and TRBJ2-2; 7 positions match TRBD2. V was clipped by 4 bases and J by 1 base; unmatched bases: 6. This CDR3 region has 16 residues. Germline V gives CDR1 SGHVS, CDR2 FNYEAQ. This CDR3 reads CASSSVGGENTGELFF. The DNA of the CDR3 is TGTGCCAGCAGCTCCGTGGGGGGGGAGAACACCGGGGAGCTGTTTTTT.

On this clone: Other DNA sequences of this sample code for an identical CDR3. V gene TRBV9 combines with J gene TRBJ2-1; no definite D call. Trimming pared 2 bases from V and 6 bases from J, leaving 9 bases between. CDR3 length equals 13 residues. Per germline, CDR1 SGDLS and CDR2 YYNGEE. The CDR3 here is CASSVGRRNEQFF. As DNA, the CDR3 is TGTGCCAGCAGCGTCGGAAGACGCAATGAGCAGTTCTTC.

This chain connects TRBV28 to TRBJ1-4; tentative D call: TRBD1 (5 bases). Germline assignment: CDR1 MDHEN and CDR2 SYDVKM. The V end was cut by 6 bases, the J end by 4 bases, with 15 bases between. The CDR3 extends over 15 amino acids. CDR3 in amino acids: CASRAGGQGNEKLFF. The CDR3 DNA reads as TGTGCCAGCAGGGCTGGCGGCCAGGGTAATGAAAAACTGTTTTTT.

The V and J genes are TRBV7-3 and TRBJ2-1; 7 nucleotides match TRBD2. Trimming cost V 4 bases and J 8 bases; bases outside gene matches: 5. Germline V gives CDR1 SGHTA, CDR2 FQGTGA. The CDR3 totals 13 residues. The CDR3 region is CASSSRLAHEQFF. CDR3 nucleotide sequence: TGTGCCAGCAGCTCCAGACTAGCCCATGAGCAGTTCTTC. Using reference TRBV7-3 and TRBJ2-1 for the parts outside the CDR3, the full variable domain is GAGVSQTPSNKVTEKGKYVELRCDPISGHTALYWYRQSLGQGPEFLIYFQGTGAADDSGLPNDRFFAVRPEGSVSTLKIQRTERGDSAVYLCASSSRLAHEQFFGPGTRLTVL.

The chain carries TRBV10-3 and TRBJ2-7; D might be TRBD1 or TRBD2, each matching 5 bases. The CDR3 has 13 amino acids. In germline, CDR1 is ENHRY, CDR2 SYGVKD. The V gene lost 4 bases and the J gene lost 9 bases, with 16 bases spanning the gap. The CDR3 loop is CAISGDIRGAQYF. The CDR3 DNA follows: TGTGCCATCAGTGGAGACATAAGAGGGGCGCAGTACTTC.

V usage is TRBV18 and J usage is TRBJ2-7; 10 positions match TRBD1. The V gene's germline CDR1 is KGHSH and CDR2 LQKENI. V trimming: 5 bases; J trimming: 0 bases; junction bases outside the gene matches: 10. There are 17 residues in the CDR3. The CDR3 DNA sequence: TGTGCCAGCTCAGCTCCGGGACAGGGGCCGAGCTCCTACGAGCAGTACTTC. Protein sequence: CASSAPGQGPSSYEQYF.

The chain joins TRBV6-5 to TRBJ2-4, with 8 bases lining up with TRBD2. The CDR3 is 15 amino acids. Germline V gives CDR1 MNHEY, CDR2 SVGAGI. Trimming removed 0 bases from V and 9 bases from J; junction bases left unmatched: 7. The CDR3 DNA reads as TGTGCCAGCAGTTACTCGACGGGGGGGAGGGTCATTCAGTACTTC. It translates to CASSYSTGGRVIQYF.

This clone was counted once. V usage is TRBV28 and J usage is TRBJ2-2; D uncertain. Germline values: CDR1 MDHEN, CDR2 SYDVKM. The CDR3 length is 13 residues. The CDR3 is CGTVSANTGELFF. CDR3 in DNA: TGTGGAACGGTTTCAGCGAACACCGGGGAGCTGTTTTTT.

The CDR3 loop is CASSEALTSGRQLGQFF. DNA of the CDR3: TGTGCCAGCAGTGAAGCACTGACTAGCGGGAGACAGTTGGGGCAGTTCTTC. V is TRBV6-1 and J is TRBJ2-1; TRBD2 matches 12 bases. Germline V gene lookup returns CDR1 MNHNS and CDR2 SASEGT. This CDR3 has 17 residues. Losses at the gene ends were 0 bases for V and 12 bases for J; bases not matched to a gene: 12.

The chain joins TRBV5-1 to TRBJ2-1, with TRBD1 matching over 9 bases. CDR1 is SGHRS and CDR2 is YFSETQ in the germline V gene. Trimming took 5 bases from V and 9 from J; bases not matched to a gene: 9. This CDR3 is 14 amino acids long. CDR3 coding DNA: TGCGCCAGCAGACCCGGGACAGGGAACGGTGAGCAGTTCTTC. Translating it yields CASRPGTGNGEQFF.

This chain joins TRBV12-5 and TRBJ1-2; D may be TRBD1 (6 bases). V lost 1 base to trimming and J lost 2 bases, with 11 bases between them. Germline assignment: CDR1 LGHNT and CDR2 FRNRAP. The length of the CDR3 is 15 residues. The CDR3 loop reads CASGLGLGQNYGYTF. The CDR3 region has the DNA TGTGCTAGTGGTTTGGGGCTCGGACAGAACTATGGCTACACCTTC.

The genes are TRBV29-1 and TRBJ2-1; TRBD2 matches at 12 bases. Germline CDR1 SQVTM, CDR2 ANQGSEA. CDR3 size: 17 residues. Unmatched junction bases numbered 7, after V lost 4 bases and J lost 0 bases. CDR3 bases: TGCAGCGTTGCCCTAGGACTAGCGGGGAGCTCCTACAATGAGCAGTTCTTC. This gives the protein CSVALGLAGSSYNEQFF.

The J gene is TRBJ1-1, the V gene TRBV28, with 7 bases identical to TRBD1. The V gene's germline CDR1 is MDHEN and CDR2 SYDVKM. The CDR3 spans 15 residues. V lost 6 bases and J lost 3; bases outside the gene matches: 10. In DNA, the CDR3 is TGTGCCAGCAGCGTGCCGGGACAGCCTTACACTGAAGCTTTCTTT. It translates to CASSVPGQPYTEAFF.

The chain combines TRBV19 with TRBJ1-2; D might be TRBD1 (5 bases). Trimming removed 5 bases from V and 0 bases from J, with 10 bases in between. The CDR3 covers 14 residues. Germline V lookup: CDR1 LNHDA, CDR2 SQIVND (reference sequence). The CDR3 nucleotides are TGTGCCAGTAGTGGGACTACGTCTAACTATGGCTACACCTTC. Protein sequence: CASSGTTSNYGYTF.

V usage is TRBV28 and J usage is TRBJ1-3, with D possibly TRBD1 on 5 matching bases. The CDR3 runs to 14 residues. Germline V CDR1 and CDR2: MDHEN, SYDVKM. Trimming shortened V by 5 bases and J by 4 bases, and 12 bases separated the two germline ends. The CDR3 loop reads CASSLPGRGNTIYF. The CDR3 nucleotides are TGTGCCAGCAGTCTTCCGGGACGAGGAAACACCATATATTTT. The variable domain in full, with the rest retrieved from reference TRBV28 and TRBJ1-3, is DVKVTQSSRYLVKRTGEKVFLECVQDMDHENMFWYRQDPGLGLRLIYFSYDVKMKEKGDIPEGYSVSREKKERFSLILESASTNQTSMYLCASSLPGRGNTIYFGEGSWLTVV.

The chain uses TRBV15 and TRBJ2-7, with TRBD1 identical over 7 bases. Germline V gene lookup returns CDR1 LNHNV and CDR2 YYDKDF (reference sequence). The V gene end was trimmed by 4 bases and the J gene end by 3 bases; junction bases not matched to a gene: 6. This CDR3 is built from 14 residues. CDR3 in amino acids: CATSIRQGFYEQYF. The CDR3 coding sequence is TGTGCCACCAGCATCAGACAGGGTTTCTACGAGCAGTACTTC.